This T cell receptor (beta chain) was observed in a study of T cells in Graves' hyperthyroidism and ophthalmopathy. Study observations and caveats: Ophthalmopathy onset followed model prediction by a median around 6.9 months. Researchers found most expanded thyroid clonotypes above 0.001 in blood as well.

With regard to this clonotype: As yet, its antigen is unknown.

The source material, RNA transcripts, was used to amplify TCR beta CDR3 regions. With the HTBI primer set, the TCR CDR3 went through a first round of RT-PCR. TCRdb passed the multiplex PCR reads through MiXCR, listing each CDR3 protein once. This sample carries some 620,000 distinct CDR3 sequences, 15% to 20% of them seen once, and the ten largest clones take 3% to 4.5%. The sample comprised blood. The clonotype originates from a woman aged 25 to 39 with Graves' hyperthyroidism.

CDR3 DNA sequence: TGTGCCAGTAGCACTGCTCTTCAGGGCAACTATGGCTACACCTTC. Its protein is CASSTALQGNYGYTF. This sequence joins TRBV19 and TRBJ1-2, with D possibly TRBD1 on 5 matching bases. V dropped 6 bases and J dropped 2 bases, with 16 bases sitting between them. Germline V lookup: CDR1 LNHDA, CDR2 SQIVND (reference sequence). The CDR3 has 15 amino acids. The variable domain in full, with the rest retrieved from reference TRBV19 and TRBJ1-2, is DGGITQSPKYLFRKEGQNVTLSCEQNLNHDAMYWYRQDPGQGLRLIYYSQIVNDFQKGDIAEGYSVSREKKESFPLTVTSAQKNPTAFYLCASSTALQGNYGYTFGSGTRLTVV.